This T cell receptor beta chain stems from a study of cytomegalovirus exposure and HLA in healthy donors. Study results and caveats: While the bulk of TCR sequences proved rare, some public TCRs turned up in many donors.

Remarks on this clone: Its specificity is unknown.

Clones were sequenced by immunoSEQ multiplex PCR, and TCRdb holds only the in-frame ones, with some missing. Of 60,000 to 85,000 clones in the sample, around 94% are singletons; the top ten hold roughly 1.6%. Material for sequencing was PBMCs. The receptor comes from a man younger than 35 in good health and CMV-seropositive.

This CDR3 reads CASSGTGTGGSEQYF. The CDR3 DNA reads TGCGCCAGCAGCGGGACCGGGACAGGGGGCTCCGAGCAGTACTTC. This chain uses TRBV5-1 with TRBJ2-7; the match to TRBD1 covers 12 bases. Trimming at V came to 4 bases and at J to 6 bases, leaving 8 bases not matched to a gene. The CDR3 spans 15 residues. The germline V gene has CDR1 SGHRS and CDR2 YFSETQ.